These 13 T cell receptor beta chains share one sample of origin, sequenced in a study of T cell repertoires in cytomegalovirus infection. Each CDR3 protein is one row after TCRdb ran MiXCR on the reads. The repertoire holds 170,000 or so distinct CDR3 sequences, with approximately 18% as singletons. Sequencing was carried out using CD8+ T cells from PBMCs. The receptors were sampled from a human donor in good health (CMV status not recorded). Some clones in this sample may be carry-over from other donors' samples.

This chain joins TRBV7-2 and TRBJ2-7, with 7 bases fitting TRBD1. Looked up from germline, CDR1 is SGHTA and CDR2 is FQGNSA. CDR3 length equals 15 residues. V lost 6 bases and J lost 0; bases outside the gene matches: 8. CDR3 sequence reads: CASRKPGTVSYEQYF. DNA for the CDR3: TGTGCCAGCAGAAAGCCAGGGACAGTCTCCTACGAGCAGTACTTC.

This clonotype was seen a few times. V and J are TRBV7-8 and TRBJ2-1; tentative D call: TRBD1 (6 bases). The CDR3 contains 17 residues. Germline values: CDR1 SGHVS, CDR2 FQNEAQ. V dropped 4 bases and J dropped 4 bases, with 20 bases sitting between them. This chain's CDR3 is CASSSSRDTTDYNEQFF. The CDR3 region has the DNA TGTGCCAGCAGCTCTAGCCGGGACACGACCGATTACAATGAGCAGTTCTTC.

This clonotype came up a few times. The CDR3 nucleotides read TGTGCCAGCAGTCCCAGGGACAGTAACACCGGGGAGCTGTTTTTT. Protein product: CASSPRDSNTGELFF. The chain links TRBV12-3 or TRBV12-4 to TRBJ2-2, with TRBD1 matching over 7 bases. V shed 5 bases and J 2 bases; nucleotides not matched to a gene: 5. The CDR3 totals 15 residues.

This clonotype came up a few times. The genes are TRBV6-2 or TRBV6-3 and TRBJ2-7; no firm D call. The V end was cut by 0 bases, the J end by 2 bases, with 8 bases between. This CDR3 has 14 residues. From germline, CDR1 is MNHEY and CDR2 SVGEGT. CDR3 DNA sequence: TGTGCCAGCAGTTACTCAGGAATCGCCTACGAGCAGTACTTC. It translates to CASSYSGIAYEQYF.

CDR3 bases: TGTGCCAGCAGCTTAACGGCGGGCCTTTGGCGGGGAGGCTCCACAGATACGCAGTATTTT. This gives the protein CASSLTAGLWRGGSTDTQYF. The chain combines TRBV7-3 with TRBJ2-3, with a possible D match to TRBD2 (6 bases). Trimming cost V 0 bases and J 2 bases, with 24 bases left between them. The CDR3 extends over 20 amino acids. The V gene's germline CDR1 is SGHTA and CDR2 FQGTGA.

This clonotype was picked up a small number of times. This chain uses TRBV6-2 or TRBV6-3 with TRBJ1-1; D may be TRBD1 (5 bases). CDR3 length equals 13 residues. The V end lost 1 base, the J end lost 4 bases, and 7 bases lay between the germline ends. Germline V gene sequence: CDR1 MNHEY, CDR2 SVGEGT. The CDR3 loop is CASSYFDSTEAFF. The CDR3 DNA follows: TGTGCCAGCAGTTACTTCGACAGCACTGAAGCTTTCTTT.

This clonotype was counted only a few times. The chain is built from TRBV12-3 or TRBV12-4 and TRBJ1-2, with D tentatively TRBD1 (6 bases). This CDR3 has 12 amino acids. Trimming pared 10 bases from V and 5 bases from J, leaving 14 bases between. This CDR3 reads CATTQGTYGYTF. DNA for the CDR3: TGTGCCACAACACAGGGTACTTATGGCTACACCTTC.

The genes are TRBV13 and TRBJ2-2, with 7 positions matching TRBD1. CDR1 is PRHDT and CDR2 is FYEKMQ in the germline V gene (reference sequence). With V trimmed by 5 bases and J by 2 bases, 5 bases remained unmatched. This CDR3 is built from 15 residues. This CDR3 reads CASSEGQLNTGELFF. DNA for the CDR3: TGTGCCAGCAGCGAGGGACAGCTCAACACCGGGGAGCTGTTTTTT.

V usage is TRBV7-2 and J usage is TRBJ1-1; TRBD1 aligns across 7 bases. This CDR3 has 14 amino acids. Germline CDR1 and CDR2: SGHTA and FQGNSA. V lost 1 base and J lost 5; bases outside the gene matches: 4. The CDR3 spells CASSLVTRGTEAFF. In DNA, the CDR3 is TGTGCCAGCAGCTTAGTAACCAGGGGGACTGAAGCTTTCTTT.

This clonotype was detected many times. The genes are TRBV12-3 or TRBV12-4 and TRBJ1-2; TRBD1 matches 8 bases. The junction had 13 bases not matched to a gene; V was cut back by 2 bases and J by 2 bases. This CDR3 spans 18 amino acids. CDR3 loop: CASSLSPTGASLNYGYTF. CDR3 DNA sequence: TGTGCCAGCAGTTTATCCCCGACAGGGGCCTCTTTAAACTATGGCTACACCTTC.

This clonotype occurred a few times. The CDR3 region has the DNA TGTGCCAGCAGCTTTCCTCAGGGACAGGGGGATACTGAAGCTTTCTTT. Its protein is CASSFPQGQGDTEAFF. This rearrangement joins TRBV7-9 to TRBJ1-1; 11 bases fit TRBD1. The CDR3 sequence is 16 residues long. The V gene's germline CDR1 is SEHNR and CDR2 FQNEAQ (reference sequence). V lost 3 bases and J lost 5; bases outside the gene matches: 8.

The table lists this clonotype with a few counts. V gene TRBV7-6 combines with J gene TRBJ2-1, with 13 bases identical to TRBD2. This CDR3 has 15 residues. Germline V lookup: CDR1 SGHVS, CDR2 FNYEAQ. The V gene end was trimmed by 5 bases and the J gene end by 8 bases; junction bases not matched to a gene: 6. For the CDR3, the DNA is TGTGCCAGCAGCCAACTAGCGGGGGGGCTCGATGAGCAGTTCTTC. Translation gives CASSQLAGGLDEQFF.

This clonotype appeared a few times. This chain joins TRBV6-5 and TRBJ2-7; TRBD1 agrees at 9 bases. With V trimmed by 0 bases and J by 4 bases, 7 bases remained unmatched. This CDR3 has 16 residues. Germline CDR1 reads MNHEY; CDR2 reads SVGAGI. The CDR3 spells CASSYSRGTGWYEQYF. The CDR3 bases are TGTGCCAGCAGTTACTCGCGCGGGACAGGGTGGTACGAGCAGTACTTC.